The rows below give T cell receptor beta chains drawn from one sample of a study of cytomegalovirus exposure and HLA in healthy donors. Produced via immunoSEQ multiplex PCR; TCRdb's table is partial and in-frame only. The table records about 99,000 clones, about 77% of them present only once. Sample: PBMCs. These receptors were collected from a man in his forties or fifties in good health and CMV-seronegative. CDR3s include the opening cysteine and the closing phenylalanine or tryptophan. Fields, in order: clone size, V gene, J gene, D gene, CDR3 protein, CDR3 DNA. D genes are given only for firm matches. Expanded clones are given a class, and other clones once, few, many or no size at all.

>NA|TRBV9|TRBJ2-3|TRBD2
CASTLGLAATDTQYF
TGTGCCAGCACCTTGGGACTAGCGGCCACAGATACGCAGTATTTT
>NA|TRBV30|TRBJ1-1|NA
CATHRGRKTEAFF
TGTGCCACCCATAGGGGCAGGAAGACTGAAGCTTTCTTT
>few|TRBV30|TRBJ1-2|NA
CAWSVLWGDWGYTF
TGTGCCTGGAGTGTATTATGGGGGGATTGGGGCTACACCTTC
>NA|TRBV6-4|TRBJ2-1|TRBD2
CASSEEASGGYNEQFF
TGTGCCAGCAGTGAGGAGGCTAGCGGGGGCTACAATGAGCAGTTCTTC
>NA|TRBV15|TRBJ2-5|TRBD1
CATSVGTGQGTQYF
TGTGCCACCAGCGTCGGGACAGGACAAGGGACCCAGTACTTC
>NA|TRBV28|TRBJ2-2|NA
CASSFNWFLGGELFF
TGTGCCAGCAGTTTTAATTGGTTTCTAGGCGGGGAGCTGTTTTTT
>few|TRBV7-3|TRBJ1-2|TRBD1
CASSLGQGISYTF
TGTGCCAGCAGCCTTGGACAGGGTATAAGCTACACCTTC
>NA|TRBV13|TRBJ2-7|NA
CASSPESRLYEQYF
TGTGCCAGCAGCCCCGAGAGTCGCTTATACGAGCAGTACTTC
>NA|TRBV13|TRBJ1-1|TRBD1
CASSYNRGPAIPITEAFF
TGTGCCAGCAGCTATAACAGGGGGCCGGCTATACCGATCACTGAAGCTTTCTTT
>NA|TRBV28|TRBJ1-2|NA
CASSPRGARGYTF
TGTGCCAGCAGTCCCCGGGGGGCGCGGGGCTACACCTTC